This passage covers 27 T cell receptor beta chains from one sample sequenced in a study of tissue T cells after allogeneic stem cell transplantation. The data were produced by immunoSEQ multiplex PCR, yet TCRdb's version contains in-frame clones alone and is incomplete. The sample consists of roughly 50,000 clones, about three quarters of them appearing once. The sequenced sample consisted of sorted cells pooled from one or two spleens. These receptors came from a pool of C57BL/6 mice in good health.

A remark on this clone: Gene names are mouse gene names. The read falls 1 residue short of the CDR3 end, and the missing part is taken from the germline J gene. V and J are TRBV26 and TRBJ2-2; D gene uncertain. Germline values: CDR1 KGHPV, CDR2 FQNQEV (reference sequence). The germline V and J ends were trimmed by 2 bases and 2 bases, with 6 bases remaining between them. The CDR3 spans 14 residues. CDR3 sequence: CASSLTGNTGQLYF. The CDR3 DNA, read in part, is TGTGCCAGCAGTCTGACGGGGAACACCGGGCAGCTCTAC.

About this clone itself: Gene names refer to mouse genes. The CDR3 end falls 1 residue outside the read, so it is completed with the germline J gene. The chain combines TRBV2 with TRBJ1-4, with D perhaps TRBD1 (6 bases). The germline V and J ends were trimmed by 0 bases and 5 bases, with 10 bases remaining between them. This CDR3 contains 15 residues. CDR1 and CDR2 (germline): LGHNA, YSYQKL. The CDR3 loop reads CASSQDTGRNERLFF. CDR3 bases read: TGTGCCAGCAGCCAAGATACAGGGAGGAACGAAAGATTATTT.

This clone turned up a few times. Gene names are the mouse ones. The missing CDR3 end, 1 residue past where the read stops, is filled in from the germline J gene. V usage is TRBV19 and J usage is TRBJ2-7; 9 bases map to TRBD2. This CDR3 has 15 residues. Germline V lookup: CDR1 FNHDT, CDR2 SITEND (reference sequence). V lost 0 bases to trimming and J lost 0 bases; unmatched junction nucleotides: 1. The CDR3 bases that were read are TGTGCCAGCAGTATAGACTGGGGGGTCTCCTATGAACAGTAC. It codes for CASSIDWGVSYEQY. The entire CDR3 protein is CASSIDWGVSYEQYF.

This clone was detected a few times. These gene names are mouse names. The CDR3 end falls 1 residue outside the read, so it is completed with the germline J gene. This chain uses TRBV14 with TRBJ2-7, with a tentative D call TRBD1 (6 bases). CDR3 size: 12 residues. V lost 5 bases and J lost 4, with 10 bases in between. Looked up from germline, CDR1 is SGHDT and CDR2 is FRDEAV. The covered CDR3 bases are TGTGCCAGCAGCCCCGGGACATATGAACAGTAC. The encoded protein is CASSPGTYEQY. The whole CDR3 protein is CASSPGTYEQYF. Using reference TRBV14 and TRBJ2-7 for the parts outside the CDR3, the full variable domain is EAGVTQSPRYAVLQEGQAVSFWCDPISGHDTLYWYQQPRDQGPQLLVYFRDEAVIDNSQLPSDRFSAVRPKGTNSTLKIQSAKQGDTATYLCASSPGTYEQYFGPGTRLTVL.

As regards this clone: The genes and germline here are from mouse. The CDR3 extends 1 residue past the end of the read, so its final part is completed from the germline J gene. The chain has TRBV12-1 and TRBJ1-4; unclear D gene. Germline lookup yields CDR1 SGHSN and CDR2 HYEKVE. The ends were cut back, 0 bases at V and 0 bases at J, with 7 bases in the middle. The CDR3 contains 15 residues. The CDR3 loop is CASSLGIISNERLFF. The part of the CDR3 DNA that was read is TGTGCCAGCTCTCTCGGCATAATTTCCAACGAAAGATTATTT.

About this clone: Gene names denote mouse genes. The read finishes 1 residue shy of the CDR3 end, and the germline J gene is used to complete it. The chain carries TRBV13-2 and TRBJ2-3, with 8 bases lining up with TRBD2. Germline values: CDR1 NNHNN, CDR2 SYGAGS (reference sequence). Trimming at V came to 3 bases and at J to 0 bases, leaving 6 bases not matched to a gene. This CDR3 comprises 16 residues. The CDR3 is CASGGLGRSSAETLYF. The covered CDR3 bases are TGTGCCAGCGGTGGACTGGGGAGGTCTAGTGCAGAAACGCTGTAT.

With respect to this clone: Genes here carry mouse names. The read ends 1 residue before the CDR3 terminus; that terminus is restored from the germline J gene. This rearrangement joins TRBV14 to TRBJ2-4; D not resolved. Germline V CDR1 and CDR2: SGHDT, FRDEAV. Deletions cut 2 bases from V and 4 bases from J, with 5 bases between. The CDR3 totals 12 residues. CDR3 bases read: TGTGCCAGCAGTTTTTCCGAAAACACCTTGTAC. It codes for CASSFSENTLY. The complete CDR3 reads CASSFSENTLYF.

Turning to this clone: Each gene name is a mouse one. The missing CDR3 end, 1 residue past where the read stops, is filled in from the germline J gene. This chain connects TRBV5 to TRBJ2-3; D may be TRBD1 (5 bases). The germline CDR1 and CDR2 sequences are LGHNA and YNLKQL (reference sequence). CDR3 length equals 15 residues. With 4 bases removed from V and 3 bases from J, the gap between germline ends came to 14 bases. The CDR3 reads CASSPEGRGAETLYF. The sequenced CDR3 bases are TGTGCCAGCAGCCCGGAGGGGAGAGGGGCAGAAACGCTGTAT.

Worth noting for this clone: The gene symbols are mouse symbols. The read finishes 1 residue shy of the CDR3 end, and the germline J gene is used to complete it. The gene calls are TRBV12-1 and TRBJ1-2, with D unresolved. With 0 bases removed from V and 4 bases from J, the gap between germline ends came to 11 bases. This CDR3 contains 14 residues. Germline V gene lookup returns CDR1 SGHSN and CDR2 HYEKVE. The CDR3 region is CASSLERDTSDYTF. The sequenced part of the CDR3 DNA is TGTGCCAGCTCTCTCGAAAGGGATACCTCCGACTACACC. Filled out from reference TRBV12-1 and TRBJ1-2, the complete variable domain reads DSGVVQSPRHIIKEKGGRSVLTCIPISGHSNVVWYQQTLGKELKFLIQHYEKVERDKGFLPSRFSVQQFDDYHSEMNMSALELEDSAMYFCASSLERDTSDYTFGSGTRLLVI.

A remark on this clone: Germline and genes here are mouse. The CDR3 extends 1 residue past the end of the read, so its final part is completed from the germline J gene. The chain links TRBV19 to TRBJ2-2, with 9 nucleotides matching TRBD2. Germline CDR1 reads FNHDT; CDR2 reads SITEND (reference sequence). CDR3 length equals 16 residues. After removal of 1 base from V and 2 bases from J, the junction contained 3 bases not matched to a gene. The CDR3 is CASSIKWGGNTGQLYF. CDR3 DNA, as far as it was read: TGTGCCAGCAGTATAAAGTGGGGGGGCAACACCGGGCAGCTCTAC.

A note on this clone: Gene names are the mouse ones. The sequence runs out 1 residue before the end of the CDR3; the remainder is reconstructed from the germline J gene. This chain joins TRBV3 and TRBJ2-4, with D possibly TRBD2 on 6 matching bases. Trimming took off 3 bases at V and 1 base at J, with 8 bases between the two ends. Germline V gene sequence: CDR1 SNHLY, CDR2 FYNGKV (reference sequence). There are 14 residues in the CDR3. The chain's CDR3 is CASSFAGGQNTLYF. The sequenced part of the CDR3 DNA is TGTGCCAGCAGCTTCGCTGGGGGTCAAAACACCTTGTAC.

For this clone: Gene names and germline refer to mouse. The sequence runs out 1 residue before the end of the CDR3; the remainder is reconstructed from the germline J gene. This chain joins TRBV2 and TRBJ2-2; possible D gene TRBD2, 7 bases. The CDR3 sequence is 15 residues long. Trimming left V 1 base short and J 3 bases short, with 9 bases between. Germline V CDR1 and CDR2: LGHNA, YSYQKL. This CDR3 is CASSQGGAHTGQLYF. The CDR3 bases that were read are TGTGCCAGCAGCCAAGGGGGGGCGCACACCGGGCAGCTCTAC.

About this clone: Mouse gene names and germline throughout. The DNA ends 1 residue before the CDR3 does, and the rest of the CDR3 is filled in from the germline J gene. V gene TRBV5 combines with J gene TRBJ1-4; D is perhaps TRBD1 (5 bases). V was shortened by 0 bases and J by 2 bases, with 7 bases between the two germline ends. The CDR3 covers 15 residues. Looked up from germline, CDR1 is LGHNA and CDR2 is YNLKQL (reference sequence). Incomplete CDR3 DNA: TGTGCCAGCAGCCAAGAGGGGGGGTCCAACGAAAGATTATTT. The encoded protein is CASSQEGGSNERLF. The CDR3 as a whole reads CASSQEGGSNERLFF.

This clone was seen a single time. Gene labels here are mouse ones. The sequence runs out 1 residue before the end of the CDR3; the remainder is reconstructed from the germline J gene. This chain connects TRBV16 to TRBJ1-1; the D is unclear. There are 13 residues in the CDR3. CDR1 SGHSA and CDR2 FRNQAP come from the germline V gene. V dropped 3 bases and J dropped 0 bases, with 5 bases sitting between them. The chain's CDR3 is CASSFTSNTEVFF. Partial CDR3 DNA: TGTGCAAGCAGCTTTACCTCAAACACAGAAGTCTTC.

Concerning this clone: Gene names denote mouse genes. With the read ending 1 residue before the CDR3 end, the germline J gene is used to fill in that end. V is TRBV3 and J is TRBJ2-2, with 7 bases lining up with TRBD2. This CDR3 region has 15 residues. V shed 6 bases, J shed 0 bases, and the junction held 4 bases outside the gene matches. The V gene's germline CDR1 is SNHLY and CDR2 FYNGKV (reference sequence). The covered CDR3 bases are TGTGCCAGCAGTCCTGGGGGTGCAAACACCGGGCAGCTCTAC. It is translated as CASSPGGANTGQLY. From start to end, the CDR3 is CASSPGGANTGQLYF.

There are a few counts of this clone. Gene names and germline refer to mouse. The read ends 1 residue early relative to the CDR3; the germline J gene fills the gap. The chain has TRBV3 and TRBJ2-1; D is uncertain. The germline gives CDR1 SNHLY, CDR2 FYNGKV (reference sequence). The CDR3 spans 14 residues. V was pared by 1 base and J by 1 base, with 5 bases between. The CDR3 loop reads CASSLVGNYAEQFF. Partial CDR3 DNA: TGTGCCAGCAGCTTAGTAGGGAACTATGCTGAGCAGTTC.

Turning to this clone: The genes and germline here are from mouse. The read stops 1 residue short of the end of the CDR3; the missing end is completed from the germline J gene. This rearrangement joins TRBV15 to TRBJ2-5; D not resolved. Germline V gene lookup returns CDR1 SGHND and CDR2 FRSKSL. CDR3 length: 13 amino acids. V lost 6 bases and J lost 0, with 7 bases in between. The CDR3 reads CASSFKNQDTQYF. The covered CDR3 bases are TGTGCCAGCAGCTTCAAAAACCAAGACACCCAGTAC.

Notes on this clone: Mouse names are used for the genes. The DNA ends 1 residue before the CDR3 does, and the rest of the CDR3 is filled in from the germline J gene. The chain employs TRBV13-2 and TRBJ1-3; a possible D gene is TRBD1 (6 bases). Germline values: CDR1 NNHNN, CDR2 SYGAGS (reference sequence). V dropped 5 bases and J dropped 6 bases, with 9 bases sitting between them. CDR3 length: 12 residues. The CDR3 protein is CASGGTKNTLYF. Partial CDR3 DNA: TGTGCCAGCGGGGGGACAAAAAATACGCTCTAT.

This clone was seen only once. Gene and germline names: mouse. The CDR3 end falls 1 residue outside the read, so it is completed with the germline J gene. This chain connects TRBV13-1 to TRBJ1-5, with D possibly being TRBD1 (5 bases). The CDR3 covers 14 residues. V dropped 3 bases and J dropped 3 bases, with 10 bases sitting between them. The germline gives CDR1 NSHNY, CDR2 SYGAGN. The part of the CDR3 DNA that was read is TGTGCCAGCAGTGGCCGGGACGTCAACCAGGCTCCGCTT. Protein product: CASSGRDVNQAPL. The whole CDR3 protein reads CASSGRDVNQAPLF.

A remark on this clone: Mouse gene names and germline throughout. The read comes to an end 1 residue before the CDR3 does, leaving the germline J gene to fill in the end. The rearrangement joins TRBV13-2 to TRBJ2-1, with TRBD2 matching 8 bases. From germline, CDR1 is NNHNN and CDR2 SYGAGS (reference sequence). The CDR3 length is 16 residues. V lost 3 bases to trimming and J lost 0 bases; unmatched junction nucleotides: 5. The CDR3 protein is CASGGSTGVNYAEQFF. CDR3 bases read: TGTGCCAGCGGTGGGTCGACTGGGGTTAACTATGCTGAGCAGTTC.

This clone was seen a few times. Each gene name is a mouse one. With the read ending 1 residue before the CDR3 end, the germline J gene is used to fill in that end. V usage is TRBV1 and J usage is TRBJ2-7; 9 nucleotides line up with TRBD2. The J segment lost 0 bases and the V segment lost 0 bases, leaving 3 bases of the junction unmatched. The germline gives CDR1 NSQYPW, CDR2 LRSPGD (reference sequence). The CDR3 length is 16 residues. CDR3 in amino acids: CTCSAETGGSSYEQYF. The sequenced part of the CDR3 DNA is TGCACCTGCAGTGCAGAAACTGGGGGGAGCTCCTATGAACAGTAC. Based on the CDR3 plus reference TRBV1 and TRBJ2-7, the full variable domain is VTLLEQNPRWRLVPRGQAVNLRCILKNSQYPWMSWYQQDLQKQLQWLFTLRSPGDKEVKSLPGADYLATRVTDTELRLQVANMSQGRTLYCTCSAETGGSSYEQYFGPGTRLTVL.

To note about this clone: Gene names are the mouse ones. The read falls 1 residue short of the CDR3 end, and the missing part is taken from the germline J gene. This chain links TRBV4 with TRBJ1-4, with D possibly matching TRBD1 (5 bases). The CDR3 is made up of 14 amino acids. The germline V gene has CDR1 LGHDT and CDR2 YNNKQL (reference sequence). V lost 5 bases, J lost 0 bases, and 7 bases lay in between. The CDR3: CASSPTVSNERLFF. Partial CDR3 DNA: TGTGCCAGCAGCCCGACAGTTTCCAACGAAAGATTATTT.

Note on this clone: Germline and genes: mouse. The observed sequence ends 1 residue before the CDR3 terminus, with the missing tail filled in from the germline J gene. The genes are TRBV1 and TRBJ2-5; 10 bases match TRBD2. Germline V CDR1 and CDR2: NSQYPW, LRSPGD (reference sequence). CDR3 length equals 16 residues. After removal of 0 bases from V and 6 bases from J, the junction contained 6 bases not matched to a gene. CDR3 loop: CTCSADLWGGADTQYF. The CDR3 bases that were read are TGCACCTGCAGTGCAGATCTCTGGGGGGGCGCGGACACCCAGTAC.

To note about this clone: The gene names given are mouse names. The sequence runs out 1 residue before the end of the CDR3; the remainder is reconstructed from the germline J gene. The chain joins TRBV13-2 to TRBJ1-1, with a weak D call TRBD1 (6 bases). This CDR3 has 15 residues. V lost 0 bases and J 3 bases, leaving 12 bases between the germline ends. Germline-derived CDR1 and CDR2 are NNHNN and SYGAGS (reference sequence). The CDR3: CASGDAGGRDTEVFF. The CDR3 bases that were read are TGTGCCAGCGGTGATGCTGGGGGGCGGGACACAGAAGTCTTC.

In regard to this clone: Mouse gene names and germline throughout. The CDR3 end lies 1 residue beyond the end of the read and is filled in from the germline J gene. The V call is TRBV13-1, the J call TRBJ2-7; TRBD2 matches at 7 bases. The CDR3 loop spans 14 amino acids. Trimming took 0 bases from V and 1 from J; bases not matched to a gene: 1. Germline-derived CDR1 and CDR2 are NSHNY and SYGAGN. The sequenced CDR3 bases are TGTGCCAGCAGTGATGTCTGGGGGTCCTATGAACAGTAC. It codes for CASSDVWGSYEQY. The whole CDR3 is CASSDVWGSYEQYF.

In this sample, this clone turned up a few times. The listed genes are named as in mouse. The sequenced fragment ends 1 residue before the CDR3 boundary, so the rest is inferred from the germline J gene. V and J are TRBV31 and TRBJ2-7; D ambiguous. CDR1 GKSSPN and CDR2 SITVG come from the germline V gene. Trimming took 0 bases from V and 1 from J, leaving 7 bases between them. The CDR3 has 13 residues. CDR3 bases read: TGTGCCTGGAGTCTGGAGGGATCCTATGAACAGTAC. As protein: CAWSLEGSYEQY. The full CDR3 sequence reads CAWSLEGSYEQYF.

In the case of this clone: Germline and genes here are mouse. The read is 1 residue too short to cover the CDR3 end, so that end is filled in from the germline J gene. The chain combines TRBV3 with TRBJ2-5; TRBD2 matches 12 bases. Germline V CDR1 and CDR2: SNHLY, FYNGKV (reference sequence). This CDR3 spans 14 amino acids. With V trimmed by 4 bases and J by 5 bases, 1 base remained unmatched. CDR3 loop: CASSSGLGGDTQYF. The covered CDR3 bases are TGTGCCAGCAGCTCGGGACTGGGGGGAGACACCCAGTAC.